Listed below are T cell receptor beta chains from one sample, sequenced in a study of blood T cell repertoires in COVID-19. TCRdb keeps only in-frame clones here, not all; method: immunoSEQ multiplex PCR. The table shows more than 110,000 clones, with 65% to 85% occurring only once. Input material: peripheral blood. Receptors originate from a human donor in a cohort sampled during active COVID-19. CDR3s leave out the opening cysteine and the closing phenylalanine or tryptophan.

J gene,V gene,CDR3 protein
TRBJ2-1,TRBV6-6,ASSPPRGTRPNNEQF
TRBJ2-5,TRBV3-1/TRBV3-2,ASSQDLSAGLQETQY
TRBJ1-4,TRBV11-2,ASSLDGRDGEKLF
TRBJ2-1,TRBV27,ASRVAGGPMNEQF
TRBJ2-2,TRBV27,ASKELAGSNTGELF
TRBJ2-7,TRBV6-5,ASRLTTYEQY
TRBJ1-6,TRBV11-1,ASSFGQENSPLH
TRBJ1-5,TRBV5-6,ASSGQGAQPQH
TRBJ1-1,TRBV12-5,ASGSRGLNTEAF
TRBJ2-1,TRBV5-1,ASYLGQQYNEQF
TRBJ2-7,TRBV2,ASSESGNEQY
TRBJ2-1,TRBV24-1,ATSDIRDRGRYEQF
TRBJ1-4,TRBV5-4,ASSGTGGDEKLF
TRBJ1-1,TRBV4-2,ASSQEEGRDTEAF
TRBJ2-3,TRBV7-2,ASSAQSLAGSGQY
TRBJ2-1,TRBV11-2,ASTSSGGNYNEQF
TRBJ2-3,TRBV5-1,ASSPGTGSTDTQY
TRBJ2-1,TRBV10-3,AISEWGLTRNNEQF
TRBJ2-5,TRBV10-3,AIRSDRGLETQY
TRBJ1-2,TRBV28,ASTPGQINYGYT
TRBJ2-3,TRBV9,ASSVASGGPGADTQY
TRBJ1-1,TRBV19,ASSDGYESTEAF